Listed here are 32 T cell receptor beta chains from one sample, sequenced in a study of T cell repertoires in cytomegalovirus infection. These receptors have no known antigen. TCRdb called the reads again in MiXCR, with one record for every CDR3 protein. The table includes over 55,000 distinct CDR3 sequences, around 20% detected once. Here the sequenced sample was CD8+ T cells from cultured PBMCs, taken from culture after CMV antigen stimulation. The origin of the receptors is a human donor in good health (CMV status not recorded). Some clones in this sample may be carry-over from other donors' samples.

The chain uses TRBV27 and TRBJ1-1; a weak D match, TRBD1 (5 bases). The CDR3 is 15 amino acids. Germline loops: CDR1 MNHEY, CDR2 SMNVEV (reference sequence). With 3 bases removed from V and 7 bases from J, the gap between germline ends came to 18 bases. CDR3 nucleotide sequence: TGTGCCAGCAGTTTTCGAACCTATGGGGGTGGTGAAGCTTTCTTT. It encodes CASSFRTYGGGEAFF.

This clonotype was seen repeatedly, ten times or more. CDR3 sequence (DNA): TGTGCCAGCAGACCGACAGGGGGGCGTGAAGCTTTCTTT. This gives the protein CASRPTGGREAFF. This sequence joins TRBV7-9 and TRBJ1-1, with 9 bases fitting TRBD1. Trimming removed 6 bases from V and 7 bases from J; junction bases left unmatched: 6. CDR3 length equals 13 residues. The V gene's germline CDR1 is SEHNR and CDR2 FQNEAQ (reference sequence).

Turning to this clonotype: Mismatch with germline at one junction end may stem from a read error. This chain connects TRBV12-3 or TRBV12-4 to TRBJ1-2; D uncertain. The CDR3 covers 10 residues. CDR3 region: CASSAREVGF. CDR3 nucleotides: TGTGCCAGCAGCGCTCGCGAGGTGGGCTTC.

The chain employs TRBV20-1 and TRBJ2-7; 9 bases are shared with TRBD1. With V trimmed by 1 base and J by 1 base, 5 bases remained unmatched. Germline V gene lookup returns CDR1 DFQATT and CDR2 SNEGSKA (reference sequence). The CDR3 is made up of 15 amino acids. The CDR3 DNA reads TGCAGTGCTAGAGTCGCGGGACAGGGTTCCTACGAGCAGTACTTC. It translates to CSARVAGQGSYEQYF.

This clonotype was seen only a few times. This sequence joins TRBV25-1 and TRBJ1-1, with TRBD1 matching over 7 bases. The CDR3 is 13 amino acids. V was pared by 1 base and J by 11 bases, with 7 bases of the junction left unmatched. Germline V lookup: CDR1 MGHDK, CDR2 SYGVNS. CDR3 sequence: CASSELAGGRAFF. The CDR3 nucleotides read TGTGCCAGCAGTGAATTGGCAGGGGGACGGGCTTTCTTT.

The CDR3 DNA is TGTGCCAGCAGCTTTTATAGCGGGAGCGGAGATACGCAGTATTTT. Translating gives CASSFYSGSGDTQYF. The rearrangement joins TRBV7-6 to TRBJ2-3; 9 bases are a match to TRBD2. The J segment lost 5 bases and the V segment lost 3 bases, leaving 6 bases of the junction unmatched. Germline CDR1 reads SGHVS; CDR2 reads FNYEAQ. The CDR3 extends over 15 amino acids.

The rearrangement links TRBV12-3 or TRBV12-4 to TRBJ1-1; possible D gene TRBD1, 5 bases. The CDR3 extends over 13 amino acids. Trimming took 6 bases from V and 7 from J, leaving 15 bases between them. For the CDR3, the DNA is TGTGCCAGCAGCCGAGGGGAGGGTGATGAAGCTTTCTTT. It translates to CASSRGEGDEAFF.

This clonotype was observed a handful of times. The chain employs TRBV7-2 and TRBJ2-2; TRBD1 might be the D (5 bases). The CDR3 extends over 16 amino acids. With 0 bases removed from V and 7 bases from J, the gap between germline ends came to 15 bases. Germline CDR1 reads SGHTA; CDR2 reads FQGNSA. The CDR3 loop reads CASSLAGARSRGELFF. CDR3 coding DNA: TGTGCCAGCAGCTTAGCTGGGGCCAGATCCCGCGGGGAGCTGTTTTTT.

This clonotype has more than one count but fewer than ten. V gene TRBV7-2 combines with J gene TRBJ2-7; D remains unclear. The V and J ends lost 1 base and 6 bases respectively, with 13 bases between them. Germline CDR1 reads SGHTA; CDR2 reads FQGNSA. This CDR3 contains 14 residues. The CDR3: CASSLDLGFGEQYF. The CDR3 nucleotides are TGTGCCAGCAGCTTAGATTTAGGGTTCGGCGAGCAGTACTTC.

This clonotype has more than one count but fewer than ten. This sequence joins TRBV5-1 and TRBJ1-6, with D perhaps matching TRBD1 (5 bases). This CDR3 has 16 amino acids. V lost 0 bases, J lost 5 bases, and 12 bases lay in between. The germline gives CDR1 SGHRS, CDR2 YFSETQ. The CDR3 sequence is CASSLAPDKHNSPLHF. Written as DNA, the CDR3 is TGCGCCAGCAGCTTGGCCCCGGACAAACATAATTCACCCCTCCACTTT.

This clonotype was counted a few times. The chain is built from TRBV4-1 and TRBJ2-3, with D possibly TRBD1 on 5 matching bases. This CDR3 has 15 residues. Germline loops: CDR1 MGHRA, CDR2 YSYEKL. Trimming left V 3 bases short and J 0 bases short, with 10 bases between. The CDR3 region is CASSQSRGSTDTQYF. CDR3 DNA: TGCGCCAGCAGCCAGAGTAGGGGAAGCACAGATACGCAGTATTTT.

This clonotype was observed a few times. The chain couples TRBV7-2 to TRBJ1-1, with D unresolved. Germline V gene sequence: CDR1 SGHTA, CDR2 FQGNSA. The length of the CDR3 is 16 residues. The V gene lost 1 base and the J gene lost 5 bases, with 17 bases spanning the gap. This CDR3 is CASSLVSGPIGTEAFF. For the CDR3, the DNA is TGTGCCAGCAGCTTAGTATCAGGACCTATTGGGACTGAAGCTTTCTTT.

A few counts support this clonotype. V and J are TRBV20-1 and TRBJ1-6, with unresolved D. The germline gives CDR1 DFQATT, CDR2 SNEGSKA (reference sequence). V was shortened by 3 bases and J by 7 bases, with 10 bases between the two germline ends. This CDR3 spans 13 amino acids. In DNA form, the CDR3 reads TGCAGTGCTAGGACGGATGGGAATTCACCCCTCCACTTT. It translates to CSARTDGNSPLHF.

This clonotype was detected ten times or more. V usage is TRBV7-2 and J usage is TRBJ2-1; 9 bases agree with TRBD2. The germline V gene encodes CDR1 SGHTA and CDR2 FQGNSA. The V and J ends lost 1 base and 7 bases, in that order; junction bases with no gene match: 14. This CDR3 spans 18 amino acids. The CDR3 loop reads CASSLGAAGGPRLNEQFF. CDR3 in DNA: TGTGCCAGCAGCTTAGGTGCGGCGGGGGGGCCTAGATTGAATGAGCAGTTCTTC.

The chain couples TRBV9 to TRBJ2-1, with D unresolved. With 4 bases removed from V and 8 bases from J, the gap between germline ends came to 19 bases. Germline CDR1 SGDLS, CDR2 YYNGEE. This CDR3 region has 15 residues. The CDR3 DNA is TGTGCCAGCAGCACCGTAGGGTGGGCCCAAGATGAGCAGTTCTTC. Protein: CASSTVGWAQDEQFF.

V is TRBV7-2 and J is TRBJ2-5; weak D call: TRBD2 (5 bases). The V end was cut by 4 bases, the J end by 5 bases, with 8 bases between. The germline gives CDR1 SGHTA, CDR2 FQGNSA. The CDR3 is 12 amino acids. CDR3 loop: CASSSWRETQYF. Here the CDR3 DNA reads TGTGCCAGCAGCTCATGGAGGGAGACCCAGTACTTC.

This clonotype was detected only a few times. This chain connects TRBV7-6 to TRBJ2-7; weak D call: TRBD1 (6 bases). This CDR3 spans 14 amino acids. The germline CDR1 and CDR2 sequences are SGHVS and FNYEAQ. Trimming pared 5 bases from V and 2 bases from J, leaving 13 bases between. CDR3 amino acids: CASSPRGDPYEQYF. The CDR3 DNA sequence: TGTGCCAGCAGCCCCAGGGGCGACCCCTACGAGCAGTACTTC.

The rearrangement uses TRBV7-3 and TRBJ2-5; 14 bases align to TRBD2. J gave up 5 bases and V 4 bases, and 9 bases lay outside the gene matches. Germline assignment: CDR1 SGHTA and CDR2 FQGTGA. The CDR3 consists of 17 residues. CDR3 protein: CASSSNPGLAGAETQYF. As DNA, the CDR3 is TGTGCCAGCAGCTCCAATCCGGGACTAGCGGGGGCGGAGACCCAGTACTTC.

The J gene is TRBJ2-2, the V gene TRBV4-3; maybe TRBD1 (7 bases). The germline gives CDR1 LGHNA, CDR2 YSLEER. The germline V and J ends were trimmed by 1 base and 4 bases, with 13 bases remaining between them. There are 16 residues in the CDR3. DNA of the CDR3: TGCGCCAGCAGCCAAGGTTGGCAGGGGGGCACCGGGGAGCTGTTTTTT. It is translated as CASSQGWQGGTGELFF.

This chain connects TRBV5-1 to TRBJ2-1, with 10 bases fitting TRBD1. Trimming took 9 bases from V and 7 from J; bases not matched to a gene: 10. CDR3 length equals 14 residues. In germline, CDR1 is SGHRS, CDR2 YFSETQ. CDR3 DNA: TGCGCCACCACGCTCGACAGGGGGCTAAATGAGCAGTTCTTC. Protein: CATTLDRGLNEQFF.

Only a few counts were recorded for this clonotype. The chain carries TRBV12-3 or TRBV12-4 and TRBJ2-7, with D maybe TRBD2 (6 bases). V dropped 4 bases and J dropped 4 bases, with 17 bases sitting between them. CDR3 length equals 15 residues. The CDR3: CASSSRDSKLYEQYF. CDR3 sequence (DNA): TGTGCCAGCAGTTCCCGGGACTCGAAACTTTACGAGCAGTACTTC.

This clonotype was picked up a small number of times. The chain employs TRBV27 and TRBJ1-5; unclear D gene. Per the germline V gene, CDR1 is MNHEY and CDR2 is SMNVEV (reference sequence). The CDR3 totals 15 residues. The germline V and J ends were trimmed by 6 bases and 3 bases, with 15 bases remaining between them. CDR3 bases: TGTGCCAGCAGCCCTCTCGGTGACAACAATCAGCCCCAGCATTTT. This encodes CASSPLGDNNQPQHF.

This clonotype was observed a few times. This chain joins TRBV7-8 and TRBJ2-5; no clear D. The CDR3 length is 13 residues. V lost 0 bases and J 4 bases, leaving 6 bases between the germline ends. Germline V gives CDR1 SGHVS, CDR2 FQNEAQ. The CDR3 DNA reads TGTGCCAGCAGCTTAGCCCCAGGAGAGACCCAGTACTTC. Translating gives CASSLAPGETQYF. Together with reference TRBV7-8 and TRBJ2-5, the CDR3 gives the full variable domain: GAGVSQSPRYKVAKRGQDVALRCDPISGHVSLFWYQQALGQGPEFLTYFQNEAQLDKSGLPSDRFFAERPEGSVSTLKIQRTQQEDSAVYLCASSLAPGETQYFGPGTRLLVL.

This chain links TRBV7-2 with TRBJ2-2, with D uncertain. V lost 5 bases and J 6 bases, leaving 10 bases between the germline ends. Germline V gives CDR1 SGHTA, CDR2 FQGNSA. The CDR3 extends over 13 amino acids. CDR3 region: CASSPYKAGELFF. The CDR3 DNA follows: TGTGCCAGCAGCCCTTATAAGGCCGGGGAGCTGTTTTTT.

V usage is TRBV7-9 and J usage is TRBJ1-2; D gene uncertain. From germline, CDR1 is SEHNR and CDR2 FQNEAQ (reference sequence). The CDR3 spans 16 residues. Trimming pared 5 bases from V and 0 bases from J, leaving 16 bases between. CDR3 sequence (DNA): TGTGCCAGCAGCCTTGGGGTTCTGAGAGCTAACTATGGCTACACCTTC. Residues: CASSLGVLRANYGYTF.

This clonotype appeared a few times. The chain combines TRBV7-9 with TRBJ2-7; D is tentatively TRBD1 or TRBD2 (5 bases each). The germline gives CDR1 SEHNR, CDR2 FQNEAQ (reference sequence). The CDR3 totals 15 residues. V lost 4 bases and J lost 1, with 14 bases in between. The CDR3 loop is CASSSSRDASYEQYF. CDR3 DNA sequence: TGTGCCAGCAGCTCGTCCCGGGACGCGTCCTACGAGCAGTACTTC.

The chain carries TRBV9 and TRBJ2-5; 8 nucleotides match TRBD1. CDR1 and CDR2 (germline): SGDLS, YYNGEE. V lost 3 bases, J lost 1 base, and 2 bases stayed unmatched. The CDR3 has 14 residues. CDR3 DNA: TGTGCCAGCAGCGGGGGACAGGTCCAAGAGACCCAGTACTTC. It encodes CASSGGQVQETQYF.

This clonotype appeared a few times. The V gene is TRBV6-1, the J gene TRBJ2-7; D uncertain. The V gene's germline CDR1 is MNHNS and CDR2 SASEGT. The CDR3 totals 15 residues. Trimming shortened V by 6 bases and J by 0 bases, and 15 bases separated the two germline ends. The CDR3 sequence: CASSPLPVRSYEQYF. Written as DNA, the CDR3 is TGTGCCAGCAGCCCCCTCCCCGTGCGCTCCTACGAGCAGTACTTC.

This sequence joins TRBV9 and TRBJ2-7; the match to TRBD1 covers 8 bases. Germline trimming cut 0 bases from V and 5 bases from J; bases unmatched to any gene: 4. Germline V CDR1 and CDR2: SGDLS, YYNGEE. This CDR3 comprises 14 residues. CDR3: CASSVVKDRDEQYF. The DNA of the CDR3 is TGTGCCAGCAGCGTAGTAAAGGACAGGGACGAGCAGTACTTC.

This chain joins TRBV19 and TRBJ1-5; 7 nucleotides line up with TRBD1. With V trimmed by 9 bases and J by 6 bases, 17 bases remained unmatched. Germline-derived CDR1 and CDR2 are LNHDA and SQIVND (reference sequence). CDR3 length: 16 residues. The CDR3 here is CASRPWVAGGGQPQHF. The CDR3 DNA reads TGTGCCAGCAGACCGTGGGTGGCAGGGGGAGGTCAGCCCCAGCATTTT.

In its sample, this clonotype was seen a few times. This chain joins TRBV9 and TRBJ2-5, with 9 bases that match TRBD2. The CDR3 totals 15 residues. Germline CDR1 is SGDLS and CDR2 is YYNGEE. J gave up 1 base and V 1 base, and 2 bases lay outside the gene matches. CDR3 in DNA: TGTGCCAGCAGCGTAAGCGGGGGGAGCCAAGAGACCCAGTACTTC. It specifies CASSVSGGSQETQYF.

This clonotype was detected only a few times. The J gene is TRBJ1-5, the V gene TRBV6-5; D ambiguous. Germline assignment: CDR1 MNHEY and CDR2 SVGAGI. This CDR3 spans 13 amino acids. V was cut by 5 bases and J by 7 bases, with 12 bases left in between. The CDR3 protein is CASSVYTGQPQHF. CDR3 bases: TGTGCCAGCAGTGTTTACACGGGCCAGCCCCAGCATTTT.